This is a list of T cell receptor beta chains from one sample in a study of T cell repertoires in cytomegalovirus infection. Antigens of these TCRs are unknown. A single record per CDR3 protein comes from TCRdb applying MiXCR to the reads. The table shows 800,000 to 950,000 distinct CDR3 sequences, with around a third occurring only once. This material consisted of cultured CD8+ T cells from PBMCs, taken from culture after CMV antigen stimulation. Receptor source: a human donor in good health (CMV status not recorded). Some clones in this sample may be carry-over from other donors' samples. Each CDR3 is given without its conserved first and last residue.

v_call,j_call,cdr3_aa
TRBV7-9,TRBJ1-2,ASSSGDLGTGHGYT
TRBV6-1,TRBJ1-5,ASSVRTDQPQH
TRBV2,TRBJ1-4,ASSDRLLNTLREKLF
TRBV27,TRBJ2-7,ASSFSGTGAYEQY
TRBV7-9,TRBJ2-2,ASSPSTGWSENTGELF
TRBV7-9,TRBJ2-3,ASFIGGSTDTQY
TRBV19,TRBJ1-5,ASSDRQEYGAQPQH
TRBV12-3/TRBV12-4,TRBJ1-2,ASTYSGDWWGYT
TRBV7-8,TRBJ2-1,ASSARLAGSLVNEQF
TRBV6-6,TRBJ2-2,AISPGLAVNTGELF
TRBV6-2/TRBV6-3,TRBJ2-1,ASSLQEYNEQF
TRBV6-1,TRBJ2-3,ASSEATSGLTDTQY
TRBV7-2,TRBJ2-2,ASSLVVRSGTGELF
TRBV6-1,TRBJ2-2,ASTGTTGMRRPGGELF
TRBV7-9,TRBJ1-4,ASSTRQEVGGEKPF
TRBV9,TRBJ1-4,ASSPRAEATNEKLF
TRBV9,TRBJ2-2,ASSVAPGELF
TRBV7-6,TRBJ2-3,ASSFMTSGGAFLGPDTQY
TRBV6-1,TRBJ1-6,ASSLGGRSSYNSPLH
TRBV2,TRBJ2-7,ASSENRVYEQY
TRBV10-3,TRBJ1-2,AISESKGQLGYGYT
TRBV6-8,TRBJ1-2,ASSYSGTNYGYT
TRBV6-2/TRBV6-3,TRBJ2-1,ASSYSRTGEYNEQF
TRBV7-9,TRBJ1-1,ASTGGGSTEAF
TRBV20-1,TRBJ1-2,SATSDLPPGYT
TRBV7-3,TRBJ2-3,ASSFPLAGEVTDTQY
TRBV7-9,TRBJ2-1,ASSFGASNEQF
TRBV5-1,TRBJ2-7,ASSTDTYEQY
TRBV19,TRBJ1-4,ASTKGGQGLNEKLF